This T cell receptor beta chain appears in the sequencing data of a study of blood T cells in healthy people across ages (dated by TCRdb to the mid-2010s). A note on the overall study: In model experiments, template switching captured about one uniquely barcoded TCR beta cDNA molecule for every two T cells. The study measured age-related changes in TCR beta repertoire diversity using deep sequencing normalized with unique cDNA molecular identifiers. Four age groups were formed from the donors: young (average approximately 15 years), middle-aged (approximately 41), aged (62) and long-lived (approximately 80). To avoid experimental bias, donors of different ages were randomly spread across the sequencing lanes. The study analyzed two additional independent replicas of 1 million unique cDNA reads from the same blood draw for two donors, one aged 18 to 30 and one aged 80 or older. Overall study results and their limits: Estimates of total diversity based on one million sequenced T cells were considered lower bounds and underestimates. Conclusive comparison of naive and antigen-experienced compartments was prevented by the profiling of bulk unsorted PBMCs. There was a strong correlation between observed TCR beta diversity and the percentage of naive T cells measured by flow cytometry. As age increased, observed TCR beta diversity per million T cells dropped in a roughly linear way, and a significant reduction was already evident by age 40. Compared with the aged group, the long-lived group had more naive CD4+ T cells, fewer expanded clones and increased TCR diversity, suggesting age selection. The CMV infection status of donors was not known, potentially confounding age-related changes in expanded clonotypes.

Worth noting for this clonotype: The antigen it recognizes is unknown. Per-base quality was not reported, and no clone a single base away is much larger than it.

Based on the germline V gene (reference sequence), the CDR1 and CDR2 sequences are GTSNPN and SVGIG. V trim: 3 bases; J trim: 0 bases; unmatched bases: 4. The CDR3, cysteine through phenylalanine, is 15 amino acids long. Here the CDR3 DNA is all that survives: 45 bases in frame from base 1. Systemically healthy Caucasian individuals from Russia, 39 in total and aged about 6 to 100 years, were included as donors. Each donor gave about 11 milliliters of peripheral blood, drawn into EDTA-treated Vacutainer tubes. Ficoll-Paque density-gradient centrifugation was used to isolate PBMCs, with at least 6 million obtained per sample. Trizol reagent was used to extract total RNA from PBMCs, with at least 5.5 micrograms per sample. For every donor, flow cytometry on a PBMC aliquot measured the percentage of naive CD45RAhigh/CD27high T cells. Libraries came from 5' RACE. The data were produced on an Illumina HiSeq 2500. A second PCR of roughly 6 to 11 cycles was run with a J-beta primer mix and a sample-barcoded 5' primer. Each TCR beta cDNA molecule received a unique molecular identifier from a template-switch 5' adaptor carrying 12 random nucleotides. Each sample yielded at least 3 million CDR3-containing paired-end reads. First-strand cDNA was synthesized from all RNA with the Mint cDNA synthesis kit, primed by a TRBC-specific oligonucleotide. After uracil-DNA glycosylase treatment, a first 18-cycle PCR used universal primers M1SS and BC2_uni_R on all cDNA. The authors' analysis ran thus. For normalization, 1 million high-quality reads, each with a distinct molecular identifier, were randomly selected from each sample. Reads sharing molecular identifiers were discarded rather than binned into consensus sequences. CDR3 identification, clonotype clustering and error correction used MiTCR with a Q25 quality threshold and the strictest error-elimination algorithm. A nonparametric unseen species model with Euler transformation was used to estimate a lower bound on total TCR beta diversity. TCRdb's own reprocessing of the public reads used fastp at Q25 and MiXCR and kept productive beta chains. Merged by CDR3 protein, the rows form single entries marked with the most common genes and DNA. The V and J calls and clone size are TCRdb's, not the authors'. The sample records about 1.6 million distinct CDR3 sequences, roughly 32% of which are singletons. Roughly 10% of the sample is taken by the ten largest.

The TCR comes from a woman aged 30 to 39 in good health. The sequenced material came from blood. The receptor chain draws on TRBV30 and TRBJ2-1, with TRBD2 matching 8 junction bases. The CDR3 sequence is CAWREREGSYNEQFF. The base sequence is TGTGCCTGGAGGGAACGGGAGGGCTCCTACAATGAGCAGTTCTTC.